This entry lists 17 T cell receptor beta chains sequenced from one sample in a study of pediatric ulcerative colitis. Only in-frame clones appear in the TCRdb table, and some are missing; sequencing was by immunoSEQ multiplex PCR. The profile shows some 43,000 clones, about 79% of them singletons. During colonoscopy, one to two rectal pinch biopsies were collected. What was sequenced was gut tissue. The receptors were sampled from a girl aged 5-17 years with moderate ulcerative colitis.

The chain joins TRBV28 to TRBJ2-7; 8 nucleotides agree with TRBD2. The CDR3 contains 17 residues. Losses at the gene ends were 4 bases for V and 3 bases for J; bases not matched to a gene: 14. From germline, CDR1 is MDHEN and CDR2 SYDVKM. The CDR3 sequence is CASSSPTAGGAFYEQYF. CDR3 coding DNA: TGTGCCAGCAGTTCTCCCACTGCGGGGGGCGCGTTCTACGAGCAGTACTTC.

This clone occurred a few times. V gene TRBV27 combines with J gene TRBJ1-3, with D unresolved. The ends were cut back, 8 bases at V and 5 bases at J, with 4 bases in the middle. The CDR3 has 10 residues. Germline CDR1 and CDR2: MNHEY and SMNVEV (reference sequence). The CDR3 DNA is TGTGCCAGCCTCCGAAACACCATATATTTT. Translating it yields CASLRNTIYF.

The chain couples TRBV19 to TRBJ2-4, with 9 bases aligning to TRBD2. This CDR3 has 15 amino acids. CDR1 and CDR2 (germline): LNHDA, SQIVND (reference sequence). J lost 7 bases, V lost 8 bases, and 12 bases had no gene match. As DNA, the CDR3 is TGTGCCAGTGAGATGGCGGGGGGGCCGTGGAACATTCAGTACTTC. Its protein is CASEMAGGPWNIQYF.

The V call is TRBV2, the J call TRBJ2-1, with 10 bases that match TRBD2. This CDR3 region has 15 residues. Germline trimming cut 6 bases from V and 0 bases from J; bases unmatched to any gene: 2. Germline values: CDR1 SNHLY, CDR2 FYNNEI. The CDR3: CASSLAGASYNEQFF. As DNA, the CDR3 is TGTGCCAGCAGCCTAGCGGGAGCCTCCTACAATGAGCAGTTCTTC.

CDR3 in amino acids: CASSTLRRRGFDSPLHF. In nucleotides, the CDR3 is TGTGCCAGCAGTACCCTAAGACGCAGGGGATTCGATTCACCCCTCCACTTT. The genes are TRBV27 and TRBJ1-6; a possible D gene is TRBD1 (6 bases). The CDR3 loop spans 17 amino acids. From germline, CDR1 is MNHEY and CDR2 SMNVEV (reference sequence). V lost 5 bases and J lost 8, with 22 bases in between.

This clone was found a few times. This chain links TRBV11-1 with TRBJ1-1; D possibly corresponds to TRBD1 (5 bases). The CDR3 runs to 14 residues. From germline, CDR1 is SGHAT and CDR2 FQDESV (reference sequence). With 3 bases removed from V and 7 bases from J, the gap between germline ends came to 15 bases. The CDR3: CASSFEPRDREAFF. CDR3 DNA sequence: TGTGCCAGCAGCTTCGAACCCCGGGACCGTGAAGCTTTCTTT. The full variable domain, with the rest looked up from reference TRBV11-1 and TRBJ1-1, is EAEVAQSPRYKITEKSQAVAFWCDPISGHATLYWYRQILGQGPELLVQFQDESVVDDSQLPKDRFSAERLKGVDSTLKIQPAELGDSAMYLCASSFEPRDREAFFGQGTRLTVV.

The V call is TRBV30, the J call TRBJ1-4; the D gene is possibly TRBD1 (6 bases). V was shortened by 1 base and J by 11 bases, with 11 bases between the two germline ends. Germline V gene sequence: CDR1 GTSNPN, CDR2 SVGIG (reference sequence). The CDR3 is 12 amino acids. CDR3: CAWSGGGSKLFF. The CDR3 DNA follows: TGTGCCTGGAGTGGGGGGGGCAGCAAACTGTTTTTT.

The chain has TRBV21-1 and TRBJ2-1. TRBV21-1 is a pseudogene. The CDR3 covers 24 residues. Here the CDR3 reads CASSKEGGRVAVPTPQRNYNEQFF. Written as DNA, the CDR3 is TGTGCCAGCAGCAAAGAAGGGGGGCGGGTAGCGGTACCCACCCCCCAAAGAAACTACAATGAGCAGTTCTTC.

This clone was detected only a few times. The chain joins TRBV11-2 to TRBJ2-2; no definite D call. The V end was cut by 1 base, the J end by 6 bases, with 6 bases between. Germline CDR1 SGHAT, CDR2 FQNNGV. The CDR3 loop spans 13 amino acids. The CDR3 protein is CASSLGVPGELFF. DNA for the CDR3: TGTGCCAGCAGCTTAGGAGTTCCCGGGGAGCTGTTTTTT.

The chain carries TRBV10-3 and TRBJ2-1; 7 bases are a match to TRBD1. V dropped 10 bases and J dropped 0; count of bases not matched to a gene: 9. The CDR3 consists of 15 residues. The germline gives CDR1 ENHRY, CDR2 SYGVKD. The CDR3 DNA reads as TGTGCCAGCAATCCGACAGGGTACTCCTACAATGAGCAGTTCTTC. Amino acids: CASNPTGYSYNEQFF.

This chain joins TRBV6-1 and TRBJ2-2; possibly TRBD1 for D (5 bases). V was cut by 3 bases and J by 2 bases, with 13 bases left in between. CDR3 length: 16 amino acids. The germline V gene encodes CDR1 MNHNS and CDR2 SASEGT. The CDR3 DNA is TGTGCCAGCAGTGACTTTCGACAGCCAAACACCGGGGAGCTGTTTTTT. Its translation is CASSDFRQPNTGELFF.

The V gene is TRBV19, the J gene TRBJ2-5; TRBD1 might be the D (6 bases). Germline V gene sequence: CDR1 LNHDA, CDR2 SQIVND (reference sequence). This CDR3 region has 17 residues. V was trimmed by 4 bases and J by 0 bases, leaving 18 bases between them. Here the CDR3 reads CASSTNRARGYQETQYF. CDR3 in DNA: TGTGCCAGTAGTACCAATCGGGCTAGGGGGTACCAAGAGACCCAGTACTTC.

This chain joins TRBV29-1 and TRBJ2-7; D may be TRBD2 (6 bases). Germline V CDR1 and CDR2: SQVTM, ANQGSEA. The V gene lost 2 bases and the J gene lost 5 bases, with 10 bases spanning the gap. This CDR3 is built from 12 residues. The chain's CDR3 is CSVEIGSNEQYF. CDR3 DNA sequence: TGCAGCGTTGAAATCGGGAGCAACGAGCAGTACTTC.

The CDR3 region is CASSQVDFYNEQFF. The CDR3 DNA sequence: TGTGCCAGCAGCCAAGTAGATTTTTACAATGAGCAGTTCTTC. V is TRBV14 and J is TRBJ2-1; D remains unclear. The CDR3 covers 14 residues. V was shortened by 1 base and J by 4 bases, with 8 bases between the two germline ends. Per germline, CDR1 SGHDN and CDR2 FVKESK.

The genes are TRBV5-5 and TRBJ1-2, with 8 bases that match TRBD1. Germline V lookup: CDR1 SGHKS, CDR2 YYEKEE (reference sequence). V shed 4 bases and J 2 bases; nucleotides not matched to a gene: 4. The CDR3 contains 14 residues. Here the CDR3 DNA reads TGTGCCAGCAGCGCTCAGGGGGCGAACTATGGCTACACCTTC. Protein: CASSAQGANYGYTF.

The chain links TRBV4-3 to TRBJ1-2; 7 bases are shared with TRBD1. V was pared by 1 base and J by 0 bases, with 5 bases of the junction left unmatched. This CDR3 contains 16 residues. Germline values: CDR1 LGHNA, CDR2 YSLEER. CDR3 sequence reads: CASSQAGQPANYGYTF. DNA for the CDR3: TGCGCCAGCAGCCAAGCGGGACAGCCAGCTAACTATGGCTACACCTTC.

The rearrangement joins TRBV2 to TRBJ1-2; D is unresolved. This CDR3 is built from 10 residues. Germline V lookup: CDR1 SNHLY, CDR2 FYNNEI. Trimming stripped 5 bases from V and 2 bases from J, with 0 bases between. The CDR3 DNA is TGTGCCAGCAGTAACTATGGCTACACCTTC. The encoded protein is CASSNYGYTF.